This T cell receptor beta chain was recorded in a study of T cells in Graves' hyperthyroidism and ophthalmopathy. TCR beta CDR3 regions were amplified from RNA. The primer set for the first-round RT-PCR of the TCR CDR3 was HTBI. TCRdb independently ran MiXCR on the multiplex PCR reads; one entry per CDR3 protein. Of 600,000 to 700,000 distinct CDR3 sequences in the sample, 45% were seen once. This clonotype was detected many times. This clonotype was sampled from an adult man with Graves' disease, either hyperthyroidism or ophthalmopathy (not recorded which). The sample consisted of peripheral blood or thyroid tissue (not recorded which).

The CDR3, as DNA: TGTGCCAGCAGCTTAGCGTGGGGACAGGAGGCCAATCAGCCCCAGCATTTT. Translated, it gives CASSLAWGQEANQPQHF. V usage is TRBV7-9 and J usage is TRBJ1-5; 8 bases agree with TRBD1. CDR1 and CDR2 from the germline V gene are SEHNR and FQNEAQ (reference sequence). The junction had 7 bases not matched to a gene; V was cut back by 0 bases and J by 3 bases. The CDR3 length is 17 residues.